This T cell receptor beta chain emerged from a study of shared clonotypes between healthy human individuals (dated by TCRdb to the early 2020s). Turning to the overall study: Two women and a few men aged 18 to 49 years were included in the cohort. For each donor, CD4 naive and CD4 memory were each run on three plates, CD8 naive on two plates, and CD8 memory on one plate. To estimate repertoire size and how much clonotype sharing occurs between individuals, the study deeply sequenced the blood TCR repertoires of five healthy adults. To increase sequencing depth and limit assay-specific biases, different laboratories used diverse techniques to prepare libraries and sequence TCR repertoires. Each donor's leukapheresis produced roughly between roughly 0.85 and 10 billion PBMCs.

Using the deep immunoSEQ assay, TCR CDR3 regions were amplified from genomic DNA by multiplex PCR. For each cell subset, the extracted genomic DNA was distributed evenly across all wells of several immunoSEQ 96-well plates, and each plate served as one replicate. For sorted subsets, around 0.2 ug of genomic DNA, equivalent to 25,000 to 35,000 T cell genomes, went into each replicate PCR. Purified libraries were measured with a Qubit 3.0 fluorometer, size-checked on a Bioanalyzer 2100, and measured again with the KAPA Library Quantification kit. Every immunoSEQ 96-well plate was sequenced on a dedicated single-read 150-cycle Illumina NextSeq 550 flow cell. In the authors' own workflow: Because only junctional sequences without quality scores were contained in the immunoSEQ output, filtering matching that applied to full-length reads could not be performed. Sequences were annotated with PyIR, a Python wrapper for IgBLAST v1.9, using IMGT germline references to assign V/J genes and CDR3. Any read was removed if the V/J assignment was weak (E-value above 1e-6), the CDR3 was missing, or the read contained stop codons, out-of-frame junctions, or ambiguous translated residues. A V3J clonotype was defined by an identical inferred V gene, J gene, and CDR3 amino acid sequence. Percentage overlap between repertoires was computed as shared unique clonotypes divided by the size of the smaller repertoire. Richness of each repertoire was evaluated using RTK rarefaction, the Chao1 estimator, and Recon v2.1 estimates of unobserved clonotypes. For all TCRbeta clonotypes obtained by the gDNA method from a few donors, generation probabilities were computed with OLGA. Drawn from immuneACCESS, this table holds only the in-frame rearrangements with V and J called that TCRdb kept. Clones are partly lost; checked studies trace under half to an unresolved V gene and leave the rest unexplained. V, J and clone size reflect that table, while D and trimming were determined from the DNA. This sample has approximately 2.5 million clones in its table, and more than 80% of those were observed once. The ten largest clones add up to 0.13% to 0.15% of the sample.

Healthy HIV-negative adults with no recently reported acute infections or vaccinations were included as donors. Every donor was a Caucasian adult living in Nashville, Tennessee, USA. CD4+ T cells were enriched by magnetic negative selection; naive cells were then positively selected on CD45RA, and the negative fraction formed the memory subset. Blood was obtained by leukapheresis, after which PBMCs were separated by Ficoll-Histopaque density gradient centrifugation and cryopreserved in liquid nitrogen vapor phase. Analytical flow cytometry was used to check the purity and quantity of every magnetically sorted T cell population. Genomic DNA was isolated from every sorted fraction and measured by UV absorbance on a Nanodrop 2000c. In the case of this clone: Its antigen is unknown. No quality values exist for individual bases; no much larger clone is one base distant.

Spanning cysteine to phenylalanine, the CDR3 consists of 13 amino acids. The entry retains the CDR3 DNA only, 39 bases that are in frame from base 1. The germline ends are 11 bases apart after V is trimmed by 2 bases and J by 9 bases. From a lookup of the germline V gene, CDR1 and CDR2 are KGHSH and LQKENI. The full study reports these points: Compared with non-shared clonotypes, the clonotypes found in all four sorted-subset donors had higher generation probabilities. Sampling was restricted to blood, and TCR repertoires in tissue are likely to differ from TCR repertoires in blood. Across a handful of donors, 4.5% to 6.5% of naive CD4, around 3.3% of naive CD8, about 2.3% of memory CD4, and approximately 0.42% of memory CD8 clonotypes were shared. Because the study included only a small number of donors, the genetic and exposure-history diversity represented was limited. Naive subsets generally had larger estimated clonotype richness than memory subsets. Pairwise subsampling led to the expectation that sequencing depth would affect the degree of clonotype sharing among donors. Incomplete sequencing was indicated by rarefaction of sorted-subset datasets, despite the large sequencing depth.

The clonotype was recovered from a man aged 18 to 35 in good health. Sample: naive CD4+ T cells sorted from blood. This specimen's cell subset or site label, interpreted: CD45RA+ positively selected. The chain links TRBV18 with TRBJ1-5; too little of a D gene remains to name it. The DNA sequence is TGTGCCAGCTCACCAGATGATGGTCTGCCCCAGCATTTT. Translated, it gives CASSPDDGLPQHF.